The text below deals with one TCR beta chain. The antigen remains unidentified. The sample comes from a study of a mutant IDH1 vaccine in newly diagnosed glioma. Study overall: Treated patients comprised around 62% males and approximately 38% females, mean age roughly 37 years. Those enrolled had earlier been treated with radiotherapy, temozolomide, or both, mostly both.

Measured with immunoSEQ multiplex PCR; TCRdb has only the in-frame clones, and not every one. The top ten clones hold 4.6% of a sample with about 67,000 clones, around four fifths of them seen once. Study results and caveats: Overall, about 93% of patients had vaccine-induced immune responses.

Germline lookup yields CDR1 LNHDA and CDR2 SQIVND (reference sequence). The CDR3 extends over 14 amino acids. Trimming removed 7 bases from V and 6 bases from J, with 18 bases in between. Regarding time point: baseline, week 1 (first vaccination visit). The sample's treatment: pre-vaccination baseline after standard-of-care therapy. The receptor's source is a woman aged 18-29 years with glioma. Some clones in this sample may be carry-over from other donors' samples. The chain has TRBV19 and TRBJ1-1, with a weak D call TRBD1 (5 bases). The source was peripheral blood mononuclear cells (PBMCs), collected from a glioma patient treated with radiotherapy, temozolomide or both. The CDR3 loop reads CASKEGLGLAEAFF. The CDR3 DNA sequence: TGTGCCAGTAAGGAGGGGTTGGGGCTCGCTGAAGCTTTCTTT.